A selection of T cell receptor beta chains follows, all from one sample in a study of blood T cell repertoires in COVID-19. Profiling relied on immunoSEQ multiplex PCR, and the TCRdb table lists in-frame clones only, not all of them. The data hold 200,000 to 300,000 clones, with approximately 86% observed a single time. Sequenced sample: peripheral blood. These receptors were taken from a man aged 30-40 years with active or convalescent COVID-19. CDR3s include the opening cysteine and the closing phenylalanine or tryptophan. D genes are given only for firm matches.

d_gene: NA
v_gene: TRBV20-1
j_gene: TRBJ2-3
CDR3aa: CSARVVGTQYF

d_gene: TRBD1
v_gene: TRBV16
j_gene: TRBJ1-2
CDR3aa: CASSHAQGAFSYGYTF

d_gene: TRBD1
v_gene: TRBV10-2
j_gene: TRBJ1-1
CDR3aa: CASRPAGQGSEAFF

d_gene: NA
v_gene: TRBV5-1
j_gene: TRBJ2-7
CDR3aa: CASQETVQGIEQYF

d_gene: NA
v_gene: TRBV7-8
j_gene: TRBJ2-3
CDR3aa: CASSLDMRAIRADTQYF

d_gene: NA
v_gene: TRBV15
j_gene: TRBJ1-6
CDR3aa: CATSRDPGSSNSPLHF

d_gene: NA
v_gene: TRBV2
j_gene: TRBJ1-1
CDR3aa: CASSEALRGGEAFF

d_gene: NA
v_gene: TRBV19
j_gene: TRBJ2-7
CDR3aa: CASSIIRDISYEQYF

d_gene: NA
v_gene: TRBV27
j_gene: TRBJ2-1
CDR3aa: CASSNLPGHLRGEQFF

d_gene: TRBD2
v_gene: TRBV19
j_gene: TRBJ2-3
CDR3aa: CASSIRGLAGASTDTQYF

d_gene: NA
v_gene: TRBV5-4
j_gene: TRBJ2-5
CDR3aa: CASSLIQETQYF

d_gene: TRBD1
v_gene: TRBV5-6
j_gene: TRBJ2-7
CDR3aa: CASSFLDRAVGEQYF

d_gene: TRBD1
v_gene: TRBV2
j_gene: TRBJ1-6
CDR3aa: CASSEERGGQGLPLHF

d_gene: NA
v_gene: TRBV27
j_gene: TRBJ2-3
CDR3aa: CASSRRGSDTQYF

d_gene: TRBD2
v_gene: TRBV20-1
j_gene: TRBJ2-1
CDR3aa: CSVTDGRGEFF

d_gene: NA
v_gene: TRBV7-9
j_gene: TRBJ1-2
CDR3aa: CASEVGAYDYGYTF

d_gene: NA
v_gene: TRBV4-1
j_gene: TRBJ1-5
CDR3aa: CASSQDRGYNQPQHF

d_gene: TRBD2
v_gene: TRBV18
j_gene: TRBJ2-7
CDR3aa: CASSPLAGTSSYEQYF

d_gene: NA
v_gene: TRBV6-5
j_gene: TRBJ2-7
CDR3aa: CASKARGNSYEQYF

d_gene: TRBD1
v_gene: TRBV29-1
j_gene: TRBJ1-5
CDR3aa: CSAWTGGSNQPQHF

d_gene: NA
v_gene: TRBV5-1
j_gene: TRBJ2-7
CDR3aa: CASSSLGGPEQYF

d_gene: NA
v_gene: TRBV4-2
j_gene: TRBJ1-6
CDR3aa: CASSQDRGNSPLHF

d_gene: NA
v_gene: TRBV11-2
j_gene: TRBJ1-6
CDR3aa: CASSFQGTSPLHF

d_gene: NA
v_gene: TRBV6-5
j_gene: TRBJ1-2
CDR3aa: CATQQGNYGYTF

d_gene: TRBD1
v_gene: TRBV5-6
j_gene: TRBJ2-3
CDR3aa: CASSLIQGFSTDTQYF

d_gene: TRBD2
v_gene: TRBV29-1
j_gene: TRBJ2-1
CDR3aa: CSVLRLAGESEQFF

d_gene: NA
v_gene: TRBV29-1
j_gene: TRBJ1-1
CDR3aa: CSVVQEMNTEAFF

d_gene: NA
v_gene: TRBV27
j_gene: TRBJ1-4
CDR3aa: CASSLSRGARTNEKLFF